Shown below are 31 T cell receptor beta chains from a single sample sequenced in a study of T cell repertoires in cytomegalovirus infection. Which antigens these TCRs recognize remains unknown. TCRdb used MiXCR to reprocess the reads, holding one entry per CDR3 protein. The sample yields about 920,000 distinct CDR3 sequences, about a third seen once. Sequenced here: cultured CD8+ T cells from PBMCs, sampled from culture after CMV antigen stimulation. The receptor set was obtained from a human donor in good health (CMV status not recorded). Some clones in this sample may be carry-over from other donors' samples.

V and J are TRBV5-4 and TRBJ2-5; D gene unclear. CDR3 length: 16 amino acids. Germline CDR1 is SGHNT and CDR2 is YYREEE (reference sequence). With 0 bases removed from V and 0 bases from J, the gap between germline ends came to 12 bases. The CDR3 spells CASSLGVIRNQETQYF. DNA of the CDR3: TGTGCCAGCAGCTTGGGGGTTATCAGAAACCAAGAGACCCAGTACTTC.

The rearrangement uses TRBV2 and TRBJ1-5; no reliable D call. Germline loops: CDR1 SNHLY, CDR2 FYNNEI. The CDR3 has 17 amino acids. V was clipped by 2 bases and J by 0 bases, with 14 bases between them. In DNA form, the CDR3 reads TGTGCCAGCAGTGAACACAAGGCGAGGTATAGCAATCAGCCCCAGCATTTT. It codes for CASSEHKARYSNQPQHF.

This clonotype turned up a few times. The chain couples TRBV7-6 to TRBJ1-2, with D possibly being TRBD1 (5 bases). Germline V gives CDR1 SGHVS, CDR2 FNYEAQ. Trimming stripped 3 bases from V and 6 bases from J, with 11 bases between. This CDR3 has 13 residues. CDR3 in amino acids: CASSFARVHGYTF. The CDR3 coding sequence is TGTGCCAGCAGCTTCGCCAGGGTGCATGGCTACACCTTC.

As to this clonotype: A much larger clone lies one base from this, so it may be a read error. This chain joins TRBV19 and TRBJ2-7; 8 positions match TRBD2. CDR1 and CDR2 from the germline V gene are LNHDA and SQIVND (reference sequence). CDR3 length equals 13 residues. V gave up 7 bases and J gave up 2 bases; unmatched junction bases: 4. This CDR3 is CASNAGGPYEQYF. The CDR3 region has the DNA TGTGCCAGTAATGCGGGGGGACCCTACGAGCAGTACTTC.

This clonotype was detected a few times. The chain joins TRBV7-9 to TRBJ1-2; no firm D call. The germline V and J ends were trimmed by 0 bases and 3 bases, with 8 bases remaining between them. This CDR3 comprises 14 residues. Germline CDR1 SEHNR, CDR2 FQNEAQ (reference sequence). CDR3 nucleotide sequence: TGTGCCAGCAGCTTAGCAGGGAACTACTATGGCTACACCTTC. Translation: CASSLAGNYYGYTF.

The CDR3 sequence: CASSRRTGTATYNEQFF. The DNA of the CDR3 is TGTGCCAGCAGCCGGAGGACCGGGACAGCTACCTACAATGAGCAGTTCTTC. The chain recombines TRBV14 with TRBJ2-1; 7 bases map to TRBD1. The CDR3 spans 17 residues. V shed 4 bases and J 2 bases; nucleotides not matched to a gene: 11. CDR1 SGHDN and CDR2 FVKESK come from the germline V gene. Complete variable domain (other parts from reference TRBV14 and TRBJ2-1): EAGVTQFPSHSVIEKGQTVTLRCDPISGHDNLYWYRRVMGKEIKFLLHFVKESKQDESGMPNNRFLAERTGGTYSTLKVQPAELEDSGVYFCASSRRTGTATYNEQFFGPGTRLTVL.

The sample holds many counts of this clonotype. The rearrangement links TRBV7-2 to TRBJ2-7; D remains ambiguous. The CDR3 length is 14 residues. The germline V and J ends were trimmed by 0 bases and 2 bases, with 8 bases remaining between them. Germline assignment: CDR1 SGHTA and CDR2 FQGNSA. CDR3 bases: TGTGCCAGCAGCTTAGCGACGGGTGCCTACGAGCAGTACGTC. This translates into CASSLATGAYEQYV.

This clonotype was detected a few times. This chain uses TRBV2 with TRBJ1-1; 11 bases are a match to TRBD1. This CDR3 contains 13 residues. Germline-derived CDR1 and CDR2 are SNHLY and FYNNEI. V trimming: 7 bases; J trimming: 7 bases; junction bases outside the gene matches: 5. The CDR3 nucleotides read TGTGCCAGCACTGGGGACAGGGGGGTTGAAGCTTTCTTT. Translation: CASTGDRGVEAFF.

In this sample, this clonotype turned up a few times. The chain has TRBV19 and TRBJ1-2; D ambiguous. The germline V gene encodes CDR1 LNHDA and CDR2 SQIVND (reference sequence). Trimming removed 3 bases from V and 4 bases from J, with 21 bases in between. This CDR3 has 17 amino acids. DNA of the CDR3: TGTGCCAGTAGTATGAGCCCGCAGAAAGGGAGACTCTATGGCTACACCTTC. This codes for CASSMSPQKGRLYGYTF.

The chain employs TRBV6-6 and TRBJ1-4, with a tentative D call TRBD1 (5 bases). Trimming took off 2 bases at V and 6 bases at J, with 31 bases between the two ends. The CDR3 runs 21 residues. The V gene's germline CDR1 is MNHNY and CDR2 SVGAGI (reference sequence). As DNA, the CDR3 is TGTGCCAGCAGTTACGATTCTCCTTTTTTGGCAGAGGCCCAGGGAGATGAAAAACTGTTTTTT. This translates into CASSYDSPFLAEAQGDEKLFF.

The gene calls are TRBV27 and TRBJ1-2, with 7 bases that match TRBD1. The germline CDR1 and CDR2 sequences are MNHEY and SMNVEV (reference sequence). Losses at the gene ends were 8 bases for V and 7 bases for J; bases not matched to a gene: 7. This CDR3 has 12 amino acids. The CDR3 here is CASGGGRSGYTF. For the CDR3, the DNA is TGTGCCAGCGGAGGGGGCCGGTCTGGCTACACCTTC.

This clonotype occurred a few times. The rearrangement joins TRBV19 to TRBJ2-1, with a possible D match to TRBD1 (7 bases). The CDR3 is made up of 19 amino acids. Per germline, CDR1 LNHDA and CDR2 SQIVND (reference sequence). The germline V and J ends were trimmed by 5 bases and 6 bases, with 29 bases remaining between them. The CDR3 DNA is TGTGCCAGTAGTGGAGGACAGGTCTACCCACTATTCGGGGGCAATGAGCAGTTCTTC. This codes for CASSGGQVYPLFGGNEQFF.

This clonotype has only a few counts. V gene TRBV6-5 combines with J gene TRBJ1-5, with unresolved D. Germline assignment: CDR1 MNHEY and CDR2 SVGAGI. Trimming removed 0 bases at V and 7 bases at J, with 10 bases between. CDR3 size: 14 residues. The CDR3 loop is CASSYSGVGQPQHF. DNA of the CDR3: TGTGCCAGCAGTTACTCTGGAGTGGGGCAGCCCCAGCATTTT.

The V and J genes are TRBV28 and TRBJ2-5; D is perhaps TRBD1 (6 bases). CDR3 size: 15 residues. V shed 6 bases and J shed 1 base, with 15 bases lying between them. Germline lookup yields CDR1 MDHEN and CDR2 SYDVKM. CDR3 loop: CASSPGQQTQETQYF. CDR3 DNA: TGTGCCAGCAGCCCCGGACAGCAGACCCAAGAGACCCAGTACTTC.

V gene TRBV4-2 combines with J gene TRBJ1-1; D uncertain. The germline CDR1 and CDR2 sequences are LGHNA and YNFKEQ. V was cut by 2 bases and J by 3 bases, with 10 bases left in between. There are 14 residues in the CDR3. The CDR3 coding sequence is TGTGCCAGCAGCCAAAGCGACCGCTACACTGAAGCTTTCTTT. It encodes CASSQSDRYTEAFF.

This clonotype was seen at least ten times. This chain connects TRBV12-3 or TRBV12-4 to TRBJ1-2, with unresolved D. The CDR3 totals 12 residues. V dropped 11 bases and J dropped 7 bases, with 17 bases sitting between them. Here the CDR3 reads CAGGRESGGYTF. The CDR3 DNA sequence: TGTGCCGGCGGTAGGGAATCCGGTGGCTACACCTTC.

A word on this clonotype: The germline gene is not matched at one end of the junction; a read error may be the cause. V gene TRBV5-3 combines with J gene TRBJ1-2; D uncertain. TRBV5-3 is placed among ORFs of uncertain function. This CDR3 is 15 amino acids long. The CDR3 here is CASSLVGRQLDGYTF. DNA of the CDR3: TGTGCCAGCAGCTTGGTAGGGAGGCAGCTTGATGGCTACACCTTC.

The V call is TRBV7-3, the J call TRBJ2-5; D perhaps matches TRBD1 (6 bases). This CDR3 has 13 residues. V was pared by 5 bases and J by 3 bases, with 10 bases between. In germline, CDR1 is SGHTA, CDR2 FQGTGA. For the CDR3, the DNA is TGTGCCAGCAGCAATTCAGGGGAAGAGACCCAGTACTTC. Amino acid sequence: CASSNSGEETQYF.

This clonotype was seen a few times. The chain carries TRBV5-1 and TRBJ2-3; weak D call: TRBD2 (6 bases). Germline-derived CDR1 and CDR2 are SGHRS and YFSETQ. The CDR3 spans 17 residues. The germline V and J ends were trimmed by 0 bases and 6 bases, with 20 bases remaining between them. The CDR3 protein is CASSLGEEALTRDTQYF. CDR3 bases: TGCGCCAGCAGCTTGGGGGAGGAAGCGCTCACGAGGGATACGCAGTATTTT.

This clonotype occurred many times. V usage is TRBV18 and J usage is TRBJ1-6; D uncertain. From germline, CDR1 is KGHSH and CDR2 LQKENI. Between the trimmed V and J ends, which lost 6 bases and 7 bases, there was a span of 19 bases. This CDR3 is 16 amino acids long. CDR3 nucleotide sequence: TGTGCCAGCTCGCCCCGTCGAGGATTCGAGAATTCACCCCTCCACTTT. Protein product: CASSPRRGFENSPLHF.

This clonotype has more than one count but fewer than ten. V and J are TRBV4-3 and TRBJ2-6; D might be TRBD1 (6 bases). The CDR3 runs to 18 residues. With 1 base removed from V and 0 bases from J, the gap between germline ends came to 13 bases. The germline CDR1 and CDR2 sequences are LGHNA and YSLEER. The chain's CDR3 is CASSQVMDRYSGANVLTF. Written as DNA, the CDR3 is TGCGCCAGCAGCCAAGTCATGGACAGATACTCTGGGGCCAACGTCCTGACTTTC.

The CDR3 loop is CASSQDIGLSSYNEQFF. CDR3 coding DNA: TGTGCCAGCAGCCAAGATATTGGACTTAGCTCCTACAATGAGCAGTTCTTC. The rearrangement joins TRBV4-2 to TRBJ2-1; TRBD2 might be the D (5 bases). The germline V gene encodes CDR1 LGHNA and CDR2 YNFKEQ. Trimming took off 0 bases at V and 0 bases at J, with 12 bases between the two ends. The CDR3 is 17 amino acids.

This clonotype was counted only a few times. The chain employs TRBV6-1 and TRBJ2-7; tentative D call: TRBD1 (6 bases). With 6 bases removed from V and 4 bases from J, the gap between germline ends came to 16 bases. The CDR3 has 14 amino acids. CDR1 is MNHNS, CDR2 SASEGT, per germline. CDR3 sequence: CASRDPGTQYEQYV. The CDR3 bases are TGTGCCAGCAGGGACCCCGGGACACAGTACGAGCAGTACGTC.

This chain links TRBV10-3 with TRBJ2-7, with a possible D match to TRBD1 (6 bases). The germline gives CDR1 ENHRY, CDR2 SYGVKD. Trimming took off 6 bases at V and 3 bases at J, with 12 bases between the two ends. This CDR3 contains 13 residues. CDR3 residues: CAIRTDRDYEQYF. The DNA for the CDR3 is TGTGCCATCAGGACGGACAGAGACTACGAGCAGTACTTC.

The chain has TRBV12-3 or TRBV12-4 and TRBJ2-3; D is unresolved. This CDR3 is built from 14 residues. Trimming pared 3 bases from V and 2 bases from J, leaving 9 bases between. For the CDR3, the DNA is TGTGCCAGCAGTTTCCTGGGTTTCACAGATACGCAGTATTTT. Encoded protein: CASSFLGFTDTQYF.

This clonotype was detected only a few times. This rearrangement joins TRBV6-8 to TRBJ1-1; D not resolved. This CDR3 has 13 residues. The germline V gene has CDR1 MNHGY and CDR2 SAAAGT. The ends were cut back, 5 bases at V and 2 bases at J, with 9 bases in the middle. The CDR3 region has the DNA TGTGCCAGCAGTAACTGGAGAAACACTGAAGCTTTCTTT. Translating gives CASSNWRNTEAFF.

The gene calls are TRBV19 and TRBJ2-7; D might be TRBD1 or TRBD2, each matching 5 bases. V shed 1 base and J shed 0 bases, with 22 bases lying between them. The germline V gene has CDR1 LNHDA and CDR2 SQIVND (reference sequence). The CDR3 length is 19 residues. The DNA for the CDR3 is TGTGCCAGTAGTATAGCCTTCCGGGGTAACAGGTCGAGCTCCTACGAGCAGTACGTC. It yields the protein CASSIAFRGNRSSSYEQYV.

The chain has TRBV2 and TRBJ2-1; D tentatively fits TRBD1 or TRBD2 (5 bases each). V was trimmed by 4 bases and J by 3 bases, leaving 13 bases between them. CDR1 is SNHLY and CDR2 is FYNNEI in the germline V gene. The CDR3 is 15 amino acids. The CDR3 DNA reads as TGTGCCAGCAGTGTAGGGACGGGATTCTACAATGAGCAGTTCTTC. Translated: CASSVGTGFYNEQFF. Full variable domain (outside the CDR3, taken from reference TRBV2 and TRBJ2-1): EPEVTQTPSHQVTQMGQEVILRCVPISNHLYFYWYRQILGQKVEFLVSFYNNEISEKSEIFDDQFSVERPDGSNFTLKIRSTKLEDSAMYFCASSVGTGFYNEQFFGPGTRLTVL.

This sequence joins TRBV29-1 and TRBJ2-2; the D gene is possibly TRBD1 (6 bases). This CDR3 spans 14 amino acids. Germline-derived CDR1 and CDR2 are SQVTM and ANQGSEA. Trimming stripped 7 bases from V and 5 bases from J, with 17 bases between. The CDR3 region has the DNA TGCAGCGCCTGGCCCTCCGACAGGACCGGGGAGCTGTTTTTT. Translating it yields CSAWPSDRTGELFF.

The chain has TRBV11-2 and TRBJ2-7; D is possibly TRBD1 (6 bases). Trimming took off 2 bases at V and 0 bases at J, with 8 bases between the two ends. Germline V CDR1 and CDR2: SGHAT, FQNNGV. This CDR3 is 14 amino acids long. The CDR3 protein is CASSLTGYSYEQYF. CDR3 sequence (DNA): TGTGCCAGCAGCTTAACAGGGTACTCCTACGAGCAGTACTTC. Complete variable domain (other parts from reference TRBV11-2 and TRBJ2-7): EAGVAQSPRYKIIEKRQSVAFWCNPISGHATLYWYQQILGQGPKLLIQFQNNGVVDDSQLPKDRFSAERLKGVDSTLKIQPAKLEDSAVYLCASSLTGYSYEQYFGPGTRLTVT.

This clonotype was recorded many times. The CDR3 protein is CASSLVGQASTDTQYF. In DNA form, the CDR3 reads TGTGCCAGCAGCTTAGTGGGACAGGCTAGCACAGATACGCAGTATTTT. The gene calls are TRBV7-8 and TRBJ2-3, with 8 bases matching TRBD1. Unmatched junction bases numbered 3, after V lost 1 base and J lost 0 bases. Germline-derived CDR1 and CDR2 are SGHVS and FQNEAQ. The CDR3 extends over 16 amino acids. The variable domain in full, completed from reference TRBV7-8 and TRBJ2-3, reads GAGVSQSPRYKVAKRGQDVALRCDPISGHVSLFWYQQALGQGPEFLTYFQNEAQLDKSGLPSDRFFAERPEGSVSTLKIQRTQQEDSAVYLCASSLVGQASTDTQYFGPGTRLTVL.